The rows below give T cell receptor beta chains drawn from one sample of a study of T cells after yellow fever vaccination. TCRdb reanalysed the 5' RACE reads using MiXCR and keeps one entry per CDR3 protein. The repertoire holds about 99,000 distinct CDR3 sequences, around 5.8% seen once, with under 50% in the top ten. Sample: CD8+ T cells sorted from PBMCs, taken 10 days after the yellow fever booster vaccination. Source of these receptors: a man between 18 and 29 years old who received the YFV17D yellow fever vaccine. The CDR3 runs from the conserved cysteine through the conserved F or W. The order of the fields is clone size, J gene, D gene, V gene, CDR3 protein, CDR3 DNA. The D gene is left open where the match is weak. Clone size appears in some rows only: once, few, many, or a class for an expanded clone.

>few|TRBJ2-1|TRBD2|TRBV7-3
CASSYSGGPPDNEQFF
TGTGCCAGCAGCTATAGCGGGGGACCCCCTGACAATGAGCAGTTCTTC
>-|TRBJ1-1|TRBD1|TRBV5-1
CASSSHGWDRGLNTEAFF
TGCGCCAGCAGCTCCCACGGGTGGGACAGGGGCCTGAACACTGAAGCTTTCTTT
>-|TRBJ2-3|-|TRBV9
CASSRFGGISTDTQYF
TGTGCCAGCAGCCGGTTCGGAGGGATTAGCACAGATACGCAGTATTTT
>many|TRBJ1-1|-|TRBV27
CASSLGPSTEAFF
TGTGCCAGCAGTTTGGGTCCGAGCACTGAAGCTTTCTTT
>-|TRBJ2-3|TRBD1|TRBV15
CATSNRDRSTDTQYF
TGTGCCACCAGCAACCGGGACAGAAGCACAGATACGCAGTATTTT
>few|TRBJ1-5|-|TRBV24-1
CATSDPLVNQPQHF
TGTGCCACCAGTGATCCTTTGGTCAATCAGCCCCAGCATTTT
>-|TRBJ1-6|-|TRBV12-3/TRBV12-4
CASSLGGPGYSPLHF
TGTGCCAGCAGTCTGGGGGGGCCTGGGTATTCACCCCTCCACTTT
>many|TRBJ2-5|-|TRBV7-9
CASSLAGGQETQYF
TGTGCCAGCAGCTTAGCTGGTGGACAAGAGACCCAGTACTTC
>-|TRBJ2-7|TRBD2|TRBV7-2
CASSASQAGESYEQYF
TGTGCCAGCAGCGCCTCCCAGGCGGGGGAGTCCTACGAGCAGTACTTC
>-|TRBJ2-5|-|TRBV6-5
CASSYGSGGWGETQYF
TGTGCCAGCAGTTACGGATCGGGTGGTTGGGGTGAGACCCAGTACTTC
>-|TRBJ1-5|TRBD1|TRBV6-6
CASSYRTGKDQPQHF
TGTGCCAGCAGTTACAGGACAGGGAAGGATCAGCCCCAGCATTTT
>-|TRBJ1-1|-|TRBV12-3/TRBV12-4
CASSVDRAFF
TGTGCCAGCAGTGTCGACAGGGCTTTCTTT
>few|TRBJ1-2|-|TRBV29-1
CSVDNSPYGYTF
TGCAGCGTCGATAACAGCCCCTATGGCTACACCTTC
>many|TRBJ1-2|TRBD1|TRBV7-2
CASSATGGYGYTF
TGTGCCAGCAGTGCTACAGGGGGGTATGGCTACACCTTC
>-|TRBJ1-4|-|TRBV4-1
CASSLHWTEEKLFF
TGCGCCAGCAGCCTCCACTGGACAGAAGAAAAACTGTTTTTT
>few|TRBJ2-1|-|TRBV7-9
CASSRIGGSSYNEQFF
TGTGCCAGCAGCAGGATCGGGGGAAGCTCCTACAATGAGCAGTTCTTC
>many|TRBJ1-1|-|TRBV7-9
CASSLRRTGRTEAFF
TGTGCCAGCAGCTTGCGCCGGACGGGGAGGACTGAAGCTTTCTTT
>few|TRBJ2-3|TRBD2|TRBV15
CATSRSGGGPTDTQYF
TGTGCCACCAGCCGATCGGGGGGGGGCCCGACAGATACGCAGTATTTT
>once|TRBJ2-1|TRBD2|TRBV5-1
CASSLERDNNEQFF
TGCGCCAGCAGCTTGGAGCGGGATAACAATGAGCAGTTCTTC
>few|TRBJ2-7|-|TRBV5-4
CASSLGDRLGEQYF
TGTGCCAGCAGCTTGGGGGACCGTTTAGGCGAGCAGTACTTC
>few|TRBJ2-5|TRBD2|TRBV11-2
CASSLVLSGRGETQYF
TGTGCCAGCAGCCTCGTATTGAGCGGGAGGGGGGAGACCCAGTACTTC
>few|TRBJ2-4|TRBD1|TRBV12-3/TRBV12-4
CASSPGRGQENIQYF
TGTGCCAGCAGCCCCGGTAGGGGGCAGGAAAACATTCAGTACTTC
>many|TRBJ2-5|-|TRBV20-1
CSARRRAGVGRETQYF
TGCAGTGCTAGACGCCGGGCGGGCGTGGGAAGAGAGACCCAGTACTTC
>few|TRBJ2-1|-|TRBV24-1
CATSEDTGFFNEQFF
TGTGCCACCAGTGAAGATACAGGGTTCTTCAATGAGCAGTTCTTC
>many|TRBJ2-2|-|TRBV6-5
CASSSGTFPGELFF
TGTGCCAGCAGTTCCGGGACATTTCCCGGGGAGCTGTTTTTT
>few|TRBJ2-5|-|TRBV29-1
CSVVETVETQYF
TGCAGCGTTGTAGAGACAGTCGAGACCCAGTACTTC
>-|TRBJ1-5|-|TRBV15
CATSRGAAYSNQPQHF
TGTGCCACCAGCAGAGGGGCAGCTTATAGCAATCAGCCCCAGCATTTT
>-|TRBJ2-3|-|TRBV7-3
CASSSAEGGYRDTQYF
TGTGCCAGCAGCTCGGCGGAGGGGGGTTATAGAGATACGCAGTATTTT
>-|TRBJ1-1|TRBD1|TRBV7-9
CASSSPGQGIAEAFF
TGTGCCAGCAGCTCCCCGGGACAGGGGATTGCTGAAGCTTTCTTT
>-|TRBJ1-4|TRBD1|TRBV20-1
CSARDPTGTTNEKLFF
TGCAGTGCTAGAGACCCGACAGGGACAACTAATGAAAAACTGTTTTTT
>few|TRBJ2-2|-|TRBV9
CASSVAPSLLTGELFF
TGTGCCAGCAGCGTAGCTCCTAGCTTATTAACCGGGGAGCTGTTTTTT
>-|TRBJ2-2|-|TRBV6-2/TRBV6-3
CASSYSDSNTGELFF
TGTGCCAGCAGTTACTCGGACTCGAACACCGGGGAGCTGTTTTTT
>many|TRBJ2-7|-|TRBV3-1
CAIPRTATYEQYF
TGTGCCATTCCGAGGACAGCTACCTACGAGCAGTACTTC
>few|TRBJ2-1|TRBD2|TRBV7-7
CASSLGTSGAHNEQFF
TGTGCCAGCAGCCTCGGGACTAGCGGGGCCCACAATGAGCAGTTCTTC
>-|TRBJ1-5|-|TRBV7-8
CASSPEWEDRNQPQHF
TGTGCCAGCAGTCCAGAATGGGAGGATCGCAATCAGCCCCAGCATTTT
>few|TRBJ2-3|-|TRBV6-2/TRBV6-3
CASSYGARDTQYF
TGTGCCAGCAGCTATGGAGCTCGCGATACGCAGTATTTT
>few|TRBJ1-1|-|TRBV7-9
CASSLSRQTTQDTEAFF
TGTGCCAGCAGCTTATCACGACAGACAACACAGGACACTGAAGCTTTCTTT
>-|TRBJ1-2|-|TRBV4-2
CASSQELETPRNYGYTF
TGTGCCAGCAGCCAAGAATTAGAGACCCCCCGCAACTATGGCTACACCTTC
>-|TRBJ2-3|-|TRBV5-8
CASSRDHETQYF
TGTGCCAGCAGTCGCGACCACGAAACGCAGTATTTT
>-|TRBJ2-3|-|TRBV5-1
CASSLGVLDTQYF
TGCGCCAGCAGCTTGGGGGTTTTGGATACGCAGTATTTT
>-|TRBJ1-2|TRBD1|TRBV2
CASSDWDSGGVYGYTF
TGTGCCAGCAGTGACTGGGACAGCGGAGGGGTCTATGGCTACACCTTC
>many|TRBJ2-1|-|TRBV6-4
CASSLTGTNNEQFF
TGTGCCAGCAGTCTTACCGGGACCAACAATGAGCAGTTCTTC
>many|TRBJ2-7|-|TRBV27
CASSEWAGRREQYF
TGTGCCAGCAGTGAGTGGGCAGGACGTAGGGAGCAGTACTTC
>few|TRBJ2-3|-|TRBV3-1
CASSLFRARTDTQYF
TGTGCCAGCAGCCTGTTCCGGGCGCGAACAGATACGCAGTATTTT
>few|TRBJ2-3|-|TRBV12-3/TRBV12-4
CASRWGRGTDTQYF
TGTGCCAGCAGATGGGGGCGGGGCACAGATACGCAGTATTTT